Given below is one T cell receptor beta chain in context. Which antigen it targets is not known. No much larger clonotype is one base removed from it; base qualities were not supplied. The immunoSEQ Assay, a bias-controlled multiplex PCR, was used to amplify TCRbeta CDR3 regions from genomic DNA. The study's processing was this. Within the assay, amplification of reference gene primers was used to estimate how many nucleated cells each sample contained. Sequence reads were collapsed and filtered to measure the absolute abundance of every unique TCRbeta CDR3 rearrangement. For each sample, productive Simpson clonality was calculated as the square root of Simpson's diversity index over productive rearrangements. The table was pulled from immuneACCESS by TCRdb, which kept in-frame rearrangements only. Such tables lose some clones; where checked, under half of the loss comes from unresolved V genes, and the rest has no known cause. V and J calls and clone size are as listed in that table; D and trimming were resolved from the DNA. The sample has about 77,000 clones on record, less than 85% of them singletons. Under 5.5% of the sample belongs to the ten largest clones.

The sample comes from a study of blood T cell repertoires in COVID-19 (dated by TCRdb to between 2020 and 2021). About the full investigation: Samples from collaborators originated in the United States, Italy and Spain and spanned both the acute and convalescent phases of COVID-19. The prospective study material was composed of cDNA or gDNA derived from T cells, B-cell-depleted T cells, or PBMCs. Deeply sampled blood TCRbeta repertoires from subjects exposed to, actively infected with, or recovered from COVID-19 were included in the dataset. The repertoires were released in a freely available public database meant as a resource for research on the immune response to SARS-CoV-2. The samples were drawn from two sources: the first 160 participants of the ongoing ImmuneRACE study, and 1,200 or so subjects contributed by 6 global collaborators. The sample metadata nearly always contained a de-identified subject ID, COVID-19 status, age in years and sex. HLA class I and class II types, where available, came from metadata supplied by the sample provider rather than from assay-based typing. Study-wide findings and limitations: How much clinical and demographic metadata was included differed by source and by participant, and the metadata was provided uncurated.

The collaborating institutions used their own protocols to collect whole blood in K2EDTA tubes. Collaborator samples were shipped for TCRbeta analysis as frozen whole blood, isolated PBMCs, or DNA extracted from either sample type. Measured from the cysteine to the phenylalanine, the CDR3 is 13 residues long. Left in the record is the CDR3 DNA by itself, 39 bases read in frame from the first base. Cut back by 5 bases and 4 bases, the V and J ends lie 11 bases apart. The source of this sequence is a woman between 65 and 79 years old with acute or convalescent COVID-19. Sequencing was performed on peripheral blood. The chain is assembled from TRBV12-3 or TRBV12-4 and TRBJ1-1; TRBD1 is a weak D gene call, 6 bases matching. At the DNA level, the sequence is TGTGCCAGCAGTCTCCAGGACAGCACTGAAGCTTTCTTT. Its product reads: CASSLQDSTEAFF.